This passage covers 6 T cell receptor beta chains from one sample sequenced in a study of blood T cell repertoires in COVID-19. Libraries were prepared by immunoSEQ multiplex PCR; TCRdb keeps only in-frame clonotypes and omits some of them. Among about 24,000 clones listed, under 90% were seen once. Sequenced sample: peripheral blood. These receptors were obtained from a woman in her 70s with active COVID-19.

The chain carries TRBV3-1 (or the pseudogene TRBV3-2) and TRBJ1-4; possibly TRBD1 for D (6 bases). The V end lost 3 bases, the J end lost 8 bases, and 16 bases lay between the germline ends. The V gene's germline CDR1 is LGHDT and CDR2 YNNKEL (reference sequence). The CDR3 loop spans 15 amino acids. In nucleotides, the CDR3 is TGTGCCAGCAGCCACCTGGGGGCGGGCAAAGAAAAACTGTTTTTT. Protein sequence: CASSHLGAGKEKLFF.

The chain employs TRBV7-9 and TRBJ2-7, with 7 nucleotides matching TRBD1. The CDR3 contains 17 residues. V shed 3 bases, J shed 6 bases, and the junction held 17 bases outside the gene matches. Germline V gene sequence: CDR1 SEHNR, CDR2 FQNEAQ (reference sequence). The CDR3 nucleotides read TGTGCCAGCAGCTTTACGGGCAGGGCGACAGGGCCCCCCGAGCAGTACTTC. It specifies CASSFTGRATGPPEQYF.

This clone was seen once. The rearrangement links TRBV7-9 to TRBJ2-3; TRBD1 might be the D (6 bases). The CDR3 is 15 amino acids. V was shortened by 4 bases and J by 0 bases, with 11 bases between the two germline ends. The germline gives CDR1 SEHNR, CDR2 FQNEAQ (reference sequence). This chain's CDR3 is CASSSRDISTDTQYF. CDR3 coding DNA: TGTGCCAGCAGCTCCCGGGACATTAGCACAGATACGCAGTATTTT. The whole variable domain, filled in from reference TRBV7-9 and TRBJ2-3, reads DTGVSQNPRHKITKRGQNVTFRCDPISEHNRLYWYRQTLGQGPEFLTYFQNEAQLEKSRLLSDRFSAERPKGSFSTLEIQRTEQGDSAMYLCASSSRDISTDTQYFGPGTRLTVL.

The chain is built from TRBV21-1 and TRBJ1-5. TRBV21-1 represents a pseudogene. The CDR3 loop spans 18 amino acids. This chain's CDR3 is CASSNREGKDYSNQPQHF. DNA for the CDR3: TGTGCCAGCAGCAACCGCGAGGGTAAGGATTATAGCAATCAGCCCCAGCATTTT.

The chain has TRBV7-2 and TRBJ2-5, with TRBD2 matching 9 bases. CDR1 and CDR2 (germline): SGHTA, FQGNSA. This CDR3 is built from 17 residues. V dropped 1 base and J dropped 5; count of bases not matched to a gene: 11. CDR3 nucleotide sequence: TGTGCCAGCAGCTTAGGGATGGCGGGGGGGTTTTCCGAGACCCAGTACTTC. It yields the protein CASSLGMAGGFSETQYF.

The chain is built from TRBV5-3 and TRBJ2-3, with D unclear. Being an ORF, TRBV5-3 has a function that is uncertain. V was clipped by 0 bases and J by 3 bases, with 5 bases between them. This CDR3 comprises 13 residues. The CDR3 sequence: CARSLVLTDTQYF. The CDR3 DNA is TGTGCCAGAAGCTTGGTTCTTACAGATACGCAGTATTTT.